This T cell receptor (beta chain) was retrieved from a study of blood T cell repertoires in COVID-19. This CDR3 is 14 amino acids long. The germline V gene has CDR1 SGHDN and CDR2 FVKESK. The V end lost 4 bases, the J end lost 0 bases, and 9 bases lay between the germline ends. Data came from immunoSEQ multiplex PCR; TCRdb stores just in-frame clones and leaves some out. The sample lists 250,000 to 300,000 clones, more than 85% occurring once. This clone was counted only a few times. Sequencing was carried out using peripheral blood. This TCR came from a man aged 18 to 30 with active or convalescent COVID-19. The rearrangement joins TRBV14 to TRBJ1-1; D call uncertain. This chain's CDR3 is CASSLTWMNTEAFF. CDR3 coding DNA: TGTGCCAGCAGCCTGACATGGATGAACACTGAAGCTTTCTTT.